Listed here is a single TCR beta chain. The V gene end was trimmed by 3 bases and the J gene end by 10 bases; junction bases not matched to a gene: 14. The CDR3 has 15 residues. Per germline, CDR1 SEHNR and CDR2 FQNEAQ (reference sequence). Produced via immunoSEQ multiplex PCR; TCRdb's table is partial and in-frame only. This sample has 500,000 or so clones, with 87% found just once. This entry comes from a study of blood T cell repertoires in COVID-19. The TCR originated in a woman aged 18-29 years who had recovered from COVID-19. The sequenced sample was PBMCs or T cells enriched from blood (not recorded which). The chain links TRBV7-9 to TRBJ1-1, with 7 nucleotides matching TRBD1. The CDR3 sequence: CASSLWNLGGAGAFF. In DNA form, the CDR3 reads TGTGCCAGCAGCTTGTGGAATCTAGGGGGCGCGGGAGCTTTCTTT.